This T cell receptor (beta chain) stems from a study of cytomegalovirus exposure and HLA in healthy donors. Study as a whole: Findings of an earlier analysis included 110 million or so unique TCR beta sequences from roughly 190 million T cells.

On this clone: Its specificity is unknown.

Nominal health characterized the donors when sampled, though unrecorded immune exposures were likely. Study-level findings and limits: Reported results showed that the classifier diagnosed cytomegalovirus status with high specificity and sensitivity. An analysis was carried out later, and it reportedly showed fewer N-insertions in an Asian-associated ancestry cluster than the roughly 670-donor mean.

The PCR used 60 Vbeta and 13 Jbeta primers. Clones were read by immunoSEQ multiplex PCR, and TCRdb kept only the in-frame ones, dropping some. The table lists 200,000 or so clones, 82% of them singletons. CDR1 SGHRS and CDR2 YFSETQ come from the germline V gene. CDR3 length: 14 residues. Trimming cost V 10 bases and J 0 bases, with 13 bases left between them. The sample was PBMCs. This clonotype was sampled from a boy aged 2 to 10 in good health and CMV-seronegative. The V call is TRBV5-1, the J call TRBJ2-2; D gene ambiguous. The CDR3 sequence is CASGQEPNTGELFF. The CDR3 DNA reads TGCGCCTCCGGTCAGGAACCGAACACCGGGGAGCTGTTTTTT.